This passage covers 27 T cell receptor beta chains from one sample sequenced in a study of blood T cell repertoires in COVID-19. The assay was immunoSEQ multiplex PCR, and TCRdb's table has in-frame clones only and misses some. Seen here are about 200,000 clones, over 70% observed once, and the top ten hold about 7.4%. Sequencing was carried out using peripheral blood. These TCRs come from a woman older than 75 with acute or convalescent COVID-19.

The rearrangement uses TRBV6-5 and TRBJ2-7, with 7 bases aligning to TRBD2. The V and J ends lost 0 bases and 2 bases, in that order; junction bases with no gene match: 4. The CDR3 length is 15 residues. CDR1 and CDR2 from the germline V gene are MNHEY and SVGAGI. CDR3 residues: CASSYSASGAYEQYF. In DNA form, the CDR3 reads TGTGCCAGCAGTTACTCAGCTAGCGGTGCCTACGAGCAGTACTTC.

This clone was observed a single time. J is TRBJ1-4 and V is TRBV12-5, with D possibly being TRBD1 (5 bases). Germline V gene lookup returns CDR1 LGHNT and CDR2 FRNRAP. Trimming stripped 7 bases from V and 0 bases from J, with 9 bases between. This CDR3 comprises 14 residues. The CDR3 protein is CASAKTATNEKLFF. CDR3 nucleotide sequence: TGTGCTAGTGCCAAGACAGCAACTAATGAAAAACTGTTTTTT.

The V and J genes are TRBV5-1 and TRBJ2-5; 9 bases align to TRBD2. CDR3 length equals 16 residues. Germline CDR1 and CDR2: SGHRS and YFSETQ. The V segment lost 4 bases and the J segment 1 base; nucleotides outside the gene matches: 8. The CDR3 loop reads CASSGGTSQFQETQYF. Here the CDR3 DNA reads TGCGCCAGCAGCGGCGGGACTAGCCAATTCCAAGAGACCCAGTACTTC.

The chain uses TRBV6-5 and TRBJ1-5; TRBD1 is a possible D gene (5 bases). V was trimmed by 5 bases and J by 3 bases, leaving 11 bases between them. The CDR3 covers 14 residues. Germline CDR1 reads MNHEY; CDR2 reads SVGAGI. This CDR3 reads CASSPDSVNQPQHF. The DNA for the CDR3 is TGTGCCAGCAGTCCAGACAGTGTCAATCAGCCCCAGCATTTT.

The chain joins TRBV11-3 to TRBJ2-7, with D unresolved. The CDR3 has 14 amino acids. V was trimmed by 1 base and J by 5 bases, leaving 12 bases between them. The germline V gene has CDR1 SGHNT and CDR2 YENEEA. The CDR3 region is CASSLVPGSHEQYF. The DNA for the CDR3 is TGTGCCAGCAGCTTAGTTCCGGGTTCCCACGAGCAGTACTTC. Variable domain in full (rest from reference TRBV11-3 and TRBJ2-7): EAGVVQSPRYKIIEKKQPVAFWCNPISGHNTLYWYLQNLGQGPELLIRYENEEAVDDSQLPKDRFSAERLKGVDSTLKIQPAELGDSAVYLCASSLVPGSHEQYFGPGTRLTVT.

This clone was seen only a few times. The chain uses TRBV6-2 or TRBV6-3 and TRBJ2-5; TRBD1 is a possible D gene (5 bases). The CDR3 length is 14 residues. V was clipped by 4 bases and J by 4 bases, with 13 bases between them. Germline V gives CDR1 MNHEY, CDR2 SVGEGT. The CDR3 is CASSSGEGAETQYF. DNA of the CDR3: TGTGCCAGCAGTTCCGGTGAAGGGGCAGAGACCCAGTACTTC.

This CDR3 is CAIGHSGPEKLFF. CDR3 nucleotides: TGTGCCATAGGACACTCTGGGCCCGAAAAACTGTTTTTT. The chain uses TRBV7-9 and TRBJ1-4; possibly TRBD1 for D (5 bases). Germline V lookup: CDR1 SEHNR, CDR2 FQNEAQ (reference sequence). The V gene lost 10 bases and the J gene lost 8 bases, with 17 bases spanning the gap. There are 13 residues in the CDR3.

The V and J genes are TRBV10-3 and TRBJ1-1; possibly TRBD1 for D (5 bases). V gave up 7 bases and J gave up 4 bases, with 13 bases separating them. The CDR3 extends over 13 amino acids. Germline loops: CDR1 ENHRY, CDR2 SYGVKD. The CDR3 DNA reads TGTGCCATCAAGGCAGGGAAGACCACTGAAGCTTTCTTT. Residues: CAIKAGKTTEAFF.

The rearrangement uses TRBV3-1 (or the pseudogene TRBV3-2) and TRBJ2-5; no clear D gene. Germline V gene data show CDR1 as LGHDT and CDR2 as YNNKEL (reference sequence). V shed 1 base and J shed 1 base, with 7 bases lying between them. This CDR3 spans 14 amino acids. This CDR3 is CASSQASAQETQYF. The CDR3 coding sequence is TGTGCCAGCAGCCAAGCTAGTGCCCAAGAGACCCAGTACTTC.

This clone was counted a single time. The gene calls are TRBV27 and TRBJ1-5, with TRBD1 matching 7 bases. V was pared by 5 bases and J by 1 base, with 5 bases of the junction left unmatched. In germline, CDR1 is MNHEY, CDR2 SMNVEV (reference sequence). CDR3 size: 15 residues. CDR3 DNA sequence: TGTGCCAGCAGTGTGTACAGGGGCAGCAATCAGCCCCAGCATTTT. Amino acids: CASSVYRGSNQPQHF.

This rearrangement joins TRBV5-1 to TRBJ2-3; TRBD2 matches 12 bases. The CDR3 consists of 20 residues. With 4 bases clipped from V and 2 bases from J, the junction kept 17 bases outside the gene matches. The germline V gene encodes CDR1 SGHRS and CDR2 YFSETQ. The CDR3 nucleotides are TGCGCCAGCAGCCCGGATCTAGTAGCGCTAGCGGGAGGGGTCACAGATACGCAGTATTTT. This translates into CASSPDLVALAGGVTDTQYF.

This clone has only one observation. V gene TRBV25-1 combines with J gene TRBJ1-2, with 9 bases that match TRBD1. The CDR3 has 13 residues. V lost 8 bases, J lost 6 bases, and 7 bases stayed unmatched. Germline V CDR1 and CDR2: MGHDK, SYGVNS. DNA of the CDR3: TGTGCCAGCGGGCCGGGACAGGGCCATGGCTACACCTTC. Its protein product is CASGPGQGHGYTF.

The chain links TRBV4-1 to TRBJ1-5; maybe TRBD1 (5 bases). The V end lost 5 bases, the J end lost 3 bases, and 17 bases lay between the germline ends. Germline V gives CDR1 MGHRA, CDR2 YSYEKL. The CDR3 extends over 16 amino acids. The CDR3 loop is CASSETGGVLNQPQHF. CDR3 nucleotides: TGCGCCAGCAGCGAGACTGGGGGGGTCCTCAATCAGCCCCAGCATTTT.

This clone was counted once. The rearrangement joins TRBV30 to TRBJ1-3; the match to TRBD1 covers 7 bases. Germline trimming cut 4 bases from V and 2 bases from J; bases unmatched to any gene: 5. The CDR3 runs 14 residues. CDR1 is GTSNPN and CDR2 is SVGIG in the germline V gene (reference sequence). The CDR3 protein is CAWTSGTAGNTIYF. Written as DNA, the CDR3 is TGTGCCTGGACCTCCGGGACAGCTGGAAACACCATATATTTT.

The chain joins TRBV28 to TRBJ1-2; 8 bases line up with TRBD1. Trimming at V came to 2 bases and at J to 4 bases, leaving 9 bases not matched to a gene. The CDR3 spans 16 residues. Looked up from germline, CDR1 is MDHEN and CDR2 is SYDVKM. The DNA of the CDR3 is TGTGCCAGCAGTTTAGAGTTCAGGGGGCAGAGCTATGGCTACACCTTC. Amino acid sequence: CASSLEFRGQSYGYTF.

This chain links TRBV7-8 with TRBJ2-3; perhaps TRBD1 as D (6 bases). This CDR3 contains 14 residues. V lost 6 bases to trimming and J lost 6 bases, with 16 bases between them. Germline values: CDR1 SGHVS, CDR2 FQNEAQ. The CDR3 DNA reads TGTGCCAGCAGGCTGGACTCTCAGGGGGATACGCAGTATTTT. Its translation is CASRLDSQGDTQYF.

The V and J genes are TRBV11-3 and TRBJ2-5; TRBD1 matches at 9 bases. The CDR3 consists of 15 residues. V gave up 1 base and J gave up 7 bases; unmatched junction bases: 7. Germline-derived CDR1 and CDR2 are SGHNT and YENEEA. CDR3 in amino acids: CASSLGGTGSWTQYF. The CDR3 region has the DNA TGTGCCAGCAGCTTAGGGGGGACAGGGTCCTGGACCCAGTACTTC.

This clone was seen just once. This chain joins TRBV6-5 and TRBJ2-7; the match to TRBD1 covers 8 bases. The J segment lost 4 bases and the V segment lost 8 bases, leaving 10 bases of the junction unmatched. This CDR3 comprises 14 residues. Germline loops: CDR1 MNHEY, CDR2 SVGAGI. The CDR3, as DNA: TGTGCCAGCGGTCCAGGGGGCAGTTTTTACGAGCAGTACTTC. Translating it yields CASGPGGSFYEQYF.

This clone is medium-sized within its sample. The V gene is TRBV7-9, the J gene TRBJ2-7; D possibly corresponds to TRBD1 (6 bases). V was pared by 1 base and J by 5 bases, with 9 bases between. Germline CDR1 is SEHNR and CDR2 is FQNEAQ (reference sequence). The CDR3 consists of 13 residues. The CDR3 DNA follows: TGTGCCAGCAGCTTAGTGAACAGGGACGAGCAGTACTTC. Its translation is CASSLVNRDEQYF.

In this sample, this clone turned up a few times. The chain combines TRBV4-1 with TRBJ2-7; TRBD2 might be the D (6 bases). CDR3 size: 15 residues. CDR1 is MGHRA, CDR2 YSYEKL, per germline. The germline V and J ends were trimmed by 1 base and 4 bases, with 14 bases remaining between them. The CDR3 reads CASSQAGTSSYEQYF. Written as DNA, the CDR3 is TGCGCCAGCAGCCAAGCCGGGACTTCAAGTTACGAGCAGTACTTC.

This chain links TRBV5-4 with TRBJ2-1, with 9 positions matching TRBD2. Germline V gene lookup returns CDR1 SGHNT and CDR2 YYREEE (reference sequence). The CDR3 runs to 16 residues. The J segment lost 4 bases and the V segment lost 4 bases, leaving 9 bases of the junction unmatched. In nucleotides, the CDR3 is TGTGCCAGCAGCCGCGACCTAGCGGGGCATTACAATGAGCAGTTCTTC. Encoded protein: CASSRDLAGHYNEQFF.

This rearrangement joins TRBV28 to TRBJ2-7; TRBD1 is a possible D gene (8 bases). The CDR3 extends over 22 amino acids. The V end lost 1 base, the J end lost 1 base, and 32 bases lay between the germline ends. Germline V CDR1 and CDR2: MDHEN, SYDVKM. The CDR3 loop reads CASSLFSGGMLAGTGPSYEQYF. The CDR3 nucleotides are TGTGCCAGCAGTTTATTCTCGGGGGGAATGTTGGCTGGGACAGGACCTTCCTACGAGCAGTACTTC.

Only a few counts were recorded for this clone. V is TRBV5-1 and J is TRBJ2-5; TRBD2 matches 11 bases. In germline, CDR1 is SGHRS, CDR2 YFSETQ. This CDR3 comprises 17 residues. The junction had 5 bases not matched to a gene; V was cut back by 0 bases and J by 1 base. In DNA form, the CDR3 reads TGCGCCAGCAGCTTGGCCTTGACTAGCGGGGTCCAAGAGACCCAGTACTTC. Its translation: CASSLALTSGVQETQYF.

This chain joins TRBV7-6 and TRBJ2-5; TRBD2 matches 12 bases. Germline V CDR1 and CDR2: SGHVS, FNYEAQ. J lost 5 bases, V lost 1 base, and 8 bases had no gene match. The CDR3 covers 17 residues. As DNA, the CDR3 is TGTGCCAGCAGCTTAGGCTCGCTAGCGGGAGGGATGGAGACCCAGTACTTC. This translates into CASSLGSLAGGMETQYF.

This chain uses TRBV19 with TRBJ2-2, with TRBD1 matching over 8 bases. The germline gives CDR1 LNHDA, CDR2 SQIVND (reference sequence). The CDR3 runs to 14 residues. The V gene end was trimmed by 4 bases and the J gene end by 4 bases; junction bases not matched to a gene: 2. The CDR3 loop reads CASSNRGFTGELFF. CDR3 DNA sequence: TGTGCCAGTAGTAACAGGGGGTTCACCGGGGAGCTGTTTTTT.

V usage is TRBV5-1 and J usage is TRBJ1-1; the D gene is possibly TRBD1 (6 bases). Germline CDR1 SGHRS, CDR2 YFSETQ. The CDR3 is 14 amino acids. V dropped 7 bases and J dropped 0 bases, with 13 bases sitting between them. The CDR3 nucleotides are TGCGCCAGCGAGCAGGGGTCAATGAACACTGAAGCTTTCTTT. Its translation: CASEQGSMNTEAFF.

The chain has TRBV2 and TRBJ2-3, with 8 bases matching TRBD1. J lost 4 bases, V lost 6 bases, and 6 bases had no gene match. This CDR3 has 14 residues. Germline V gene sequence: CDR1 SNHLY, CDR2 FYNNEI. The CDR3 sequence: CASRFDRGPDTQYF. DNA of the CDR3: TGTGCCAGCAGATTCGACAGGGGACCAGATACGCAGTATTTT. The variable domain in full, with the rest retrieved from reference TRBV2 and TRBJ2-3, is EPEVTQTPSHQVTQMGQEVILRCVPISNHLYFYWYRQILGQKVEFLVSFYNNEISEKSEIFDDQFSVERPDGSNFTLKIRSTKLEDSAMYFCASRFDRGPDTQYFGPGTRLTVL.